The entry below gives a single T cell receptor beta chain sequence along with its context. The V and J ends lost 6 bases and 5 bases, in that order; junction bases with no gene match: 7. The CDR3 spans 13 residues. Germline CDR1 is MNHEY and CDR2 is SMNVEV (reference sequence). Methods used by the authors: Estimated nucleated cell counts came from reference gene primer amplification. Here immunoSEQ multiplex PCR was the method, and the copy in TCRdb shows in-frame clones only, minus some. V, J and clone size were drawn from that table, and D and trimming were deduced from the DNA. The sample comprises approximately 300,000 clones, around four fifths of which are singletons, and about 4% rests with the top ten. These data belong to a study of blood T cell repertoires in COVID-19. Whole-study context: Acute and convalescent COVID-19 samples came from the United States, Italy and Spain. The cDNA or gDNA used as material had been derived from T cells, B-cell-depleted T cells, or PBMCs.

The clonotype originates from a woman between 45 and 65 years old with active or convalescent COVID-19. The V call is TRBV27, the J call TRBJ2-7; 7 positions match TRBD1. Sequences were obtained from peripheral blood. CDR3 amino acids: CASSVTGVHEQYF. Written as DNA, the CDR3 is TGTGCCAGCAGCGTAACAGGGGTCCACGAGCAGTACTTC.